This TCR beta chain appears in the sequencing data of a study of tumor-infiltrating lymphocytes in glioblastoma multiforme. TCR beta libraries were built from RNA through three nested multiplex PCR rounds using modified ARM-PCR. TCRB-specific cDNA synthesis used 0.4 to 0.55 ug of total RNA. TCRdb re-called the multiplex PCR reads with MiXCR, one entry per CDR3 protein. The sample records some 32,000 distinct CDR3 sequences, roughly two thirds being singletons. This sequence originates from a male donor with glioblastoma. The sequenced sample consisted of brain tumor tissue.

DNA of the CDR3: TGTGCCAGCAGATGGGACAGGGGGCTGAGGGACACCGGGGAGCTGTTTTTT. Translated: CASRWDRGLRDTGELFF. The J gene is TRBJ2-2, the V gene TRBV6-5; 12 positions match TRBD1. Germline V CDR1 and CDR2: MNHEY, SVGAGI. J gave up 3 bases and V 6 bases, and 8 bases lay outside the gene matches. This CDR3 is 17 amino acids long.